The 22 T cell receptor beta chains below were found in one sample sequenced in a study of cytomegalovirus exposure and HLA in healthy donors (dated by TCRdb to the late 2010s). Preparation of the library involved the immunoSEQ multiplex PCR assay. The multiplex PCR relied on a mix of 60 forward primers for TCR Vbeta segments and 13 reverse primers for TCR Jbeta segments. TCRdb carries this immuneACCESS record with in-frame sequences only. Its versions omit some clonotypes, under half of them owing to an unresolved V gene in the studies checked, with the rest unexplained. For this sample the table gives fewer than 150,000 clones, of which 80% were detected only once. Clones ranked in the top ten supply approximately 0.22% of the sample. Sequenced material: PBMCs. The receptor set was obtained from a man aged 50 or older in good health and CMV-seronegative.

J is TRBJ1-5 and V is TRBV10-3, with TRBD1 matching over 8 bases. The J call may be in error: the DNA end matches TRBJ2-3 better. Germline loops: CDR1 ENHRY, CDR2 SYGVKD. This CDR3 has 15 residues. DNA of the CDR3: TGTGCCATTAGGGGGACAGGTCTTCCGAATCAGCCCCAGTATTTT. As protein: CAIRGTGLPNQPQYF.

The CDR3 DNA reads TGTGCCAGCAGCTGGGGCAGGGGGCGGGGAACTGAAGCTTTCTTT. Amino acids: CASSWGRGRGTEAFF. V is TRBV11-2 and J is TRBJ1-1; 8 bases match TRBD1. V gave up 4 bases and J gave up 5 bases; unmatched junction bases: 9. Germline values: CDR1 SGHAT, CDR2 FQNNGV. The CDR3 totals 15 residues.

The chain joins TRBV4-1 to TRBJ2-7, with D tentatively TRBD1 (6 bases). From germline, CDR1 is MGHRA and CDR2 YSYEKL. V was trimmed by 3 bases and J by 6 bases, leaving 12 bases between them. CDR3 length: 13 residues. The CDR3 region is CASSHQTGSEQYF. The CDR3 DNA reads as TGCGCCAGCAGCCACCAAACAGGGAGCGAGCAGTACTTC.

The chain combines TRBV5-6 with TRBJ1-1; no definite D call. Germline assignment: CDR1 SGHDT and CDR2 YYEEEE. Trimming shortened V by 0 bases and J by 9 bases, and 18 bases separated the two germline ends. The CDR3 loop spans 15 amino acids. CDR3 nucleotide sequence: TGTGCCAGCAGCTTGGGTCCAGGTCAGTTGTTGAAAGCTTTCTTT. This encodes CASSLGPGQLLKAFF.

J is TRBJ2-7 and V is TRBV6-4, with 7 positions matching TRBD1. J was trimmed by 4 bases and V by 5 bases; bases with no gene match: 8. The CDR3 covers 14 residues. Germline CDR1 is MRHNA and CDR2 is SNTAGT. CDR3 sequence: CASSRPGQPYEQYF. The CDR3 bases are TGTGCCAGCAGTCGGCCGGGACAGCCTTACGAGCAGTACTTC.

The CDR3: CASSLGQLNQPQHF. The CDR3 DNA follows: TGTGCCAGCAGCCTTGGACAGCTCAATCAGCCCCAGCATTTT. The chain combines TRBV7-8 with TRBJ1-5, with a weak D call TRBD1 (6 bases). This CDR3 region has 14 residues. The germline V gene has CDR1 SGHVS and CDR2 FQNEAQ. Between the trimmed V and J ends, which lost 5 bases and 3 bases, there was a span of 11 bases.

J is TRBJ2-5 and V is TRBV6-5; 13 bases fit TRBD2. CDR3 size: 16 residues. CDR1 is MNHEY and CDR2 is SVGAGI in the germline V gene. J lost 5 bases, V lost 2 bases, and 5 bases had no gene match. The DNA for the CDR3 is TGTGCCAGCAGTTACGGACTAGCGGGGGTGGGGGAGACCCAGTACTTC. This sequence encodes CASSYGLAGVGETQYF.

The chain employs TRBV29-1 and TRBJ1-4; 10 bases match TRBD1. Germline V CDR1 and CDR2: SQVTM, ANQGSEA. This CDR3 has 15 amino acids. V trimming: 7 bases; J trimming: 7 bases; junction bases outside the gene matches: 12. The CDR3 here is CSGGAGQGNGEKLFF. DNA for the CDR3: TGCAGCGGCGGGGCGGGACAGGGGAACGGTGAAAAACTGTTTTTT.

The V call is TRBV30, the J call TRBJ2-3; 8 bases match TRBD1. The ends lost 2 bases at V and 6 bases at J; junction bases unmatched: 10. This CDR3 region has 15 residues. Germline values: CDR1 GTSNPN, CDR2 SVGIG (reference sequence). CDR3 nucleotide sequence: TGTGCCTGGAGTATCCGGACAGGGTCGCGGGATACGCAGTATTTT. Amino acid sequence: CAWSIRTGSRDTQYF.

The CDR3 sequence is CASSAGVAYEQYF. DNA for the CDR3: TGTGCCAGCTCCGCGGGGGTGGCCTACGAGCAGTACTTC. V is TRBV18 and J is TRBJ2-7, with 7 bases lining up with TRBD2. With V trimmed by 6 bases and J by 2 bases, 4 bases remained unmatched. This CDR3 is built from 13 residues. Germline CDR1 is KGHSH and CDR2 is LQKENI.

CDR3 loop: CASSFRGGYTF. The DNA for the CDR3 is TGTGCCAGCAGTTTTAGAGGGGGCTACACCTTC. V gene TRBV9 combines with J gene TRBJ1-2; no reliable D call. Germline V gives CDR1 SGDLS, CDR2 YYNGEE. Trimming removed 5 bases at V and 8 bases at J, with 10 bases between. The CDR3 is 11 amino acids.

The chain employs TRBV21-1 and TRBJ1-2; the table's D call, TRBD1, has no DNA check behind it. TRBV21-1 is a pseudogene locus. The CDR3 spans 8 residues. In nucleotides, the CDR3 is TGTGCCAGCCAGAGCTACACCTTC. It specifies CASQSYTF.

This rearrangement joins TRBV9 to TRBJ2-1; maybe TRBD2 (6 bases). CDR3 length: 17 amino acids. Germline values: CDR1 SGDLS, CDR2 YYNGEE. Trimming pared 0 bases from V and 1 base from J, leaving 14 bases between. The CDR3 spells CASSVGVGSKSYNEQFF. The CDR3 DNA follows: TGTGCCAGCAGCGTAGGGGTCGGGAGTAAGTCCTACAATGAGCAGTTCTTC.

The gene calls are TRBV19 and TRBJ2-7; D call uncertain. V lost 6 bases and J lost 2, with 17 bases in between. The CDR3 runs 15 residues. Germline V gene lookup returns CDR1 LNHDA and CDR2 SQIVND (reference sequence). CDR3 residues: CASRASVSAAYEQYF. CDR3 DNA: TGTGCCAGTAGAGCTTCCGTCTCCGCCGCCTACGAGCAGTACTTC.

The chain uses TRBV13 and TRBJ1-1, with unresolved D. Germline CDR1 is PRHDT and CDR2 is FYEKMQ (reference sequence). The germline V and J ends were trimmed by 5 bases and 8 bases, with 9 bases remaining between them. This CDR3 is built from 11 residues. The CDR3 DNA is TGTGCCAGCAGCCGCTCGACAGAAGCTTTCTTT. Translated: CASSRSTEAFF. The complete variable domain, with remaining parts taken from reference TRBV13 and TRBJ1-1, reads AAGVIQSPRHLIKEKRETATLKCYPIPRHDTVYWYQQGPGQDPQFLISFYEKMQSDKGSIPDRFSAQQFSDYHSELNMSSLELGDSALYFCASSRSTEAFFGQGTRLTVV.

The DNA of the CDR3 is TGTGCCAGTAGTAGGACTAGCGGGTACAATGAGCAGTTCTTC. Translation gives CASSRTSGYNEQFF. The chain joins TRBV19 to TRBJ2-1, with 11 bases lining up with TRBD2. The V segment lost 4 bases and the J segment 4 bases; nucleotides outside the gene matches: 0. Germline V lookup: CDR1 LNHDA, CDR2 SQIVND (reference sequence). This CDR3 region has 14 residues.

This chain connects TRBV9 to TRBJ2-7, with D maybe TRBD2 (5 bases). Trimming removed 3 bases from V and 5 bases from J, with 12 bases in between. The length of the CDR3 is 13 residues. Germline-derived CDR1 and CDR2 are SGDLS and YYNGEE. The CDR3: CASSGGSRHEQYF. The CDR3, as DNA: TGTGCCAGCAGCGGCGGGTCACGGCACGAGCAGTACTTC.

The chain carries TRBV10-3 and TRBJ1-5; TRBD1 matches at 7 bases. CDR1 is ENHRY, CDR2 SYGVKD, per germline. With 3 bases clipped from V and 2 bases from J, the junction kept 1 base outside the gene matches. The length of the CDR3 is 14 residues. CDR3 nucleotides: TGTGCCATCAGTGATGGGACAGGCAATCAGCCCCAGCATTTT. Translated: CAISDGTGNQPQHF.

The chain couples TRBV7-9 to TRBJ2-5; 8 nucleotides match TRBD2. Germline V gives CDR1 SEHNR, CDR2 FQNEAQ (reference sequence). The CDR3 is 17 residues long. V lost 5 bases to trimming and J lost 5 bases; unmatched junction nucleotides: 16. The CDR3 loop is CASSQSFEGLGWETQYF. As DNA, the CDR3 is TGTGCCAGCAGCCAATCGTTCGAGGGACTAGGATGGGAGACCCAGTACTTC.

The chain is built from TRBV9 and TRBJ1-1, with a weak D call TRBD1 (5 bases). V was clipped by 0 bases and J by 7 bases, with 16 bases between them. CDR1 is SGDLS, CDR2 YYNGEE, per germline. The CDR3 is 15 residues long. CDR3 in amino acids: CASSVVPGRDGEAFF. CDR3 sequence (DNA): TGTGCCAGCAGCGTAGTTCCAGGGCGAGACGGTGAAGCTTTCTTT.

This clone was seen just once. J is TRBJ2-2 and V is TRBV19; weak D call: TRBD1 (5 bases). Germline-derived CDR1 and CDR2 are LNHDA and SQIVND (reference sequence). Trimming took 3 bases from V and 6 from J, leaving 11 bases between them. The CDR3 length is 14 residues. The CDR3: CASSMDWGPGELFF. In nucleotides, the CDR3 is TGTGCCAGTAGTATGGATTGGGGCCCCGGGGAGCTGTTTTTT.

The rearrangement joins TRBV13 to TRBJ2-6, with D possibly TRBD2 on 5 matching bases. From germline, CDR1 is PRHDT and CDR2 FYEKMQ (reference sequence). V dropped 5 bases and J dropped 0 bases, with 8 bases sitting between them. The CDR3 contains 15 residues. The CDR3 spells CASSASGSGANVLTF. CDR3 sequence (DNA): TGTGCCAGCAGCGCCAGCGGCTCTGGGGCCAACGTCCTGACTTTC.